This T cell receptor (beta chain) appears in the sequencing data of a study of post-analysis software for immune sequencing data. Findings and caveats of the study: Higher frequency in patients than in controls was seen for about five TRBV segments, with TRBV5-6, TRBV5-1 and TRBV20-1 among them.

Every TCR beta cDNA library bore unique molecular identifiers. TCRdb itself ran the PCR reads through MiXCR, one entry per CDR3 protein. The table records approximately 770,000 distinct CDR3 sequences, under 60% of them present only once. The CDR3 runs 12 residues. Germline V CDR1 and CDR2: SSHAT, FNYEAQ (reference sequence). Comment on this clonotype: What it binds is not known.

The J gene is TRBJ2-1, the V gene TRBV7-7; D is ambiguous. The sequencing sample was made of blood. The sequence derives from a girl aged 10 to 17 with multiple sclerosis. DNA for the CDR3: TGTGCTAGACTTTGGCATCTTAATGAGCAGTTCTTC. Translated, it gives CARLWHLNEQFF.